The 31 T cell receptor beta chains below come from one sample, sequenced in a study of blood T cell repertoires in COVID-19. Data came from immunoSEQ multiplex PCR; TCRdb stores just in-frame clones and leaves some out. The data hold about 260,000 clones, with over 80% observed a single time. Sequenced input: peripheral blood. The receptors stem from a man aged 55 to 70 who had recovered from COVID-19.

CDR3 amino acids: CASSPGIQETQYF. The CDR3 DNA reads as TGTGCCAGCAGCCCGGGAATCCAAGAGACCCAGTACTTC. The gene calls are TRBV7-3 and TRBJ2-5; tentatively, D is TRBD2 (5 bases). CDR3 length: 13 amino acids. Between the trimmed V and J ends, which lost 5 bases and 1 base, there was a span of 8 bases. The V gene's germline CDR1 is SGHTA and CDR2 FQGTGA.

This clone was counted between two and nine times. The chain joins TRBV6-1 to TRBJ2-7; weak D call: TRBD1 (5 bases). The CDR3 runs to 14 residues. Germline V gives CDR1 MNHNS, CDR2 SASEGT. V lost 3 bases and J 0 bases, leaving 9 bases between the germline ends. DNA for the CDR3: TGTGCCAGCAGTGAGGGGCCGGACTCCTACGAGCAGTACTTC. The encoded protein is CASSEGPDSYEQYF.

V and J are TRBV2 and TRBJ2-2, with 9 bases fitting TRBD2. With V trimmed by 6 bases and J by 5 bases, 7 bases remained unmatched. This CDR3 has 15 residues. Germline V gene lookup returns CDR1 SNHLY and CDR2 FYNNEI. The CDR3 is CASRVIAGVTGELFF. CDR3 bases: TGTGCCAGCAGAGTTATAGCGGGAGTAACCGGGGAGCTGTTTTTT.

V gene TRBV30 combines with J gene TRBJ1-4; 7 bases match TRBD1. The germline V gene has CDR1 GTSNPN and CDR2 SVGIG (reference sequence). The CDR3 length is 15 residues. V trimming: 3 bases; J trimming: 8 bases; junction bases outside the gene matches: 12. The CDR3 is CAWSPLTGTAEKLFF. DNA for the CDR3: TGTGCCTGGAGCCCCCTGACAGGGACAGCCGAAAAACTGTTTTTT.

This rearrangement joins TRBV4-1 to TRBJ2-3; 8 bases fit TRBD1. Per the germline V gene, CDR1 is MGHRA and CDR2 is YSYEKL. The V and J ends lost 1 base and 1 base, in that order; junction bases with no gene match: 10. The CDR3 covers 18 residues. Written as DNA, the CDR3 is TGCGCCAGCAGCCAAGTCCAAGACGGGACAGGAGGCACAGATACGCAGTATTTT. This codes for CASSQVQDGTGGTDTQYF.

V gene TRBV28 combines with J gene TRBJ1-2, with 10 nucleotides matching TRBD1. Per the germline V gene, CDR1 is MDHEN and CDR2 is SYDVKM. The CDR3 runs to 17 residues. The V gene end was trimmed by 5 bases and the J gene end by 0 bases; junction bases not matched to a gene: 9. The CDR3 region has the DNA TGTGCCAGCAGTCCGCCCCCCGGGACAGGGGCTAACTATGGCTACACCTTC. It yields the protein CASSPPPGTGANYGYTF.

This rearrangement joins TRBV18 to TRBJ1-5; no definite D call. V lost 1 base and J lost 4, with 11 bases in between. This CDR3 spans 15 amino acids. Germline-derived CDR1 and CDR2 are KGHSH and LQKENI. Here the CDR3 DNA reads TGTGCCAGCTCACCACGTGAACGGAGTAATCAGCCCCAGCATTTT. It codes for CASSPRERSNQPQHF.

The chain combines TRBV30 with TRBJ1-1; D is unclear. Germline CDR1 GTSNPN, CDR2 SVGIG (reference sequence). There are 15 residues in the CDR3. Trimming took 2 bases from V and 5 from J, leaving 18 bases between them. DNA of the CDR3: TGTGCCTGGAGTTCGGGATTTTGGGGAGGAACTGAAGCTTTCTTT. Translating gives CAWSSGFWGGTEAFF.

This sequence joins TRBV20-1 and TRBJ2-5; 8 nucleotides match TRBD1. Germline V gives CDR1 DFQATT, CDR2 SNEGSKA (reference sequence). The CDR3 spans 14 residues. Trimming at V came to 3 bases and at J to 4 bases, leaving 7 bases not matched to a gene. The CDR3 sequence is CSASRGTGIETQYF. The CDR3 coding sequence is TGCAGTGCTAGTCGCGGGACAGGTATAGAGACCCAGTACTTC.

The genes are TRBV29-1 and TRBJ1-5; no reliable D call. The CDR3 totals 13 residues. The V end was cut by 6 bases, the J end by 6 bases, with 15 bases between. CDR1 SQVTM and CDR2 ANQGSEA come from the germline V gene. The chain's CDR3 is CSVGGRNGQPQHF. The CDR3 DNA reads TGCAGCGTAGGAGGCCGAAACGGTCAGCCCCAGCATTTT.

This chain uses TRBV25-1 with TRBJ2-1, with unresolved D. V was clipped by 5 bases and J by 5 bases, with 10 bases between them. Per germline, CDR1 MGHDK and CDR2 SYGVNS. The CDR3 has 13 residues. The chain's CDR3 is CASSRDFNNEQFF. In nucleotides, the CDR3 is TGTGCCAGCAGTCGCGACTTTAACAATGAGCAGTTCTTC.

The V and J genes are TRBV21-1 and TRBJ2-7; no DNA check was done on the table's D call, TRBD1. TRBV21-1 is designated a pseudogene. The CDR3 has 15 amino acids. In DNA form, the CDR3 reads TGTGCCAGCAGCAAAATGTGCGCCAGGGATTACGAGCAGTACTTC. Protein: CASSKMCARDYEQYF.

The chain links TRBV30 to TRBJ1-2; 7 bases align to TRBD1. Germline CDR1 and CDR2: GTSNPN and SVGIG (reference sequence). This CDR3 contains 12 residues. Trimming at V came to 3 bases and at J to 4 bases, leaving 2 bases not matched to a gene. The CDR3 loop reads CAWRSGGYGYTF. CDR3 in DNA: TGTGCCTGGAGATCAGGGGGCTATGGCTACACCTTC.

The chain links TRBV7-9 to TRBJ1-4, with a possible D match to TRBD1 (5 bases). Trimming took 5 bases from V and 7 from J, leaving 11 bases between them. The CDR3 contains 13 residues. Germline V gives CDR1 SEHNR, CDR2 FQNEAQ (reference sequence). CDR3 protein: CASSTLGGEKLFF. In nucleotides, the CDR3 is TGTGCCAGCAGCACTCTGGGGGGTGAAAAACTGTTTTTT.

The chain employs TRBV21-1 and TRBJ2-4; the table gives TRBD2 as D, unverified against the DNA. TRBV21-1 is reported as a pseudogene. The CDR3 contains 14 residues. The CDR3 DNA follows: TGTGCCAGCGACGTCGGGGTAGCCAAAAACATTCAGTACTTC. Amino acid sequence: CASDVGVAKNIQYF.

This rearrangement joins TRBV6-1 to TRBJ2-5; 8 bases fit TRBD2. The V segment lost 3 bases and the J segment 7 bases; nucleotides outside the gene matches: 4. Germline V CDR1 and CDR2: MNHNS, SASEGT. CDR3 length equals 13 residues. The CDR3 here is CASSESAGGTQYF. In DNA form, the CDR3 reads TGTGCCAGCAGTGAGTCTGCGGGGGGGACCCAGTACTTC.

The chain joins TRBV5-1 to TRBJ1-1, with 7 bases lining up with TRBD1. The CDR3 loop spans 16 amino acids. Germline-derived CDR1 and CDR2 are SGHRS and YFSETQ. The V and J ends lost 6 bases and 0 bases, in that order; junction bases with no gene match: 11. The CDR3 loop reads CASTQTGTAMNTEAFF. Here the CDR3 DNA reads TGCGCCAGCACACAAACCGGGACAGCCATGAACACTGAAGCTTTCTTT.

This clone was counted between two and nine times. The rearrangement uses TRBV30 and TRBJ1-1, with D uncertain. Germline assignment: CDR1 GTSNPN and CDR2 SVGIG (reference sequence). This CDR3 has 12 residues. The V and J ends lost 2 bases and 0 bases respectively, with 4 bases between them. CDR3 loop: CAWSLVNTEAFF. The CDR3 DNA sequence: TGTGCCTGGAGTTTAGTGAACACTGAAGCTTTCTTT. Variable domain in full (rest from reference TRBV30 and TRBJ1-1): SQTIHQWPATLVQPVGSPLSLECTVEGTSNPNLYWYRQAAGRGLQLLFYSVGIGQISSEVPQNLSASRPQDRQFILSSKKLLLSDSGFYLCAWSLVNTEAFFGQGTRLTVV.

V is TRBV4-1 and J is TRBJ1-5; D gene ambiguous. The V gene's germline CDR1 is MGHRA and CDR2 YSYEKL. The length of the CDR3 is 15 residues. Trimming stripped 0 bases from V and 5 bases from J, with 11 bases between. This CDR3 reads CASSQDGVGYQPQHF. The CDR3 coding sequence is TGCGCCAGCAGCCAAGACGGGGTCGGTTATCAGCCCCAGCATTTT.

The V call is TRBV10-3, the J call TRBJ2-7; D possibly corresponds to TRBD1 (6 bases). The CDR3 runs 16 residues. Trimming took 3 bases from V and 0 from J, leaving 15 bases between them. Germline V CDR1 and CDR2: ENHRY, SYGVKD. CDR3 region: CAISERGGNSSYEQYF. CDR3 nucleotide sequence: TGTGCCATCAGTGAACGAGGGGGAAATAGCTCCTACGAGCAGTACTTC.

In DNA form, the CDR3 reads TGTGCCATCAGTGGGGAACTAGCGGGGGGGGCAGAGACCCAGTACTTC. This codes for CAISGELAGGAETQYF. The V call is TRBV10-3, the J call TRBJ2-5; 13 bases are shared with TRBD2. J was trimmed by 4 bases and V by 4 bases; bases with no gene match: 6. CDR1 ENHRY and CDR2 SYGVKD come from the germline V gene. The CDR3 spans 16 residues.

The chain joins TRBV5-4 to TRBJ2-1; 7 positions agree with TRBD2. Germline assignment: CDR1 SGHNT and CDR2 YYREEE (reference sequence). This CDR3 contains 14 residues. V was clipped by 0 bases and J by 6 bases; unmatched bases: 3. In DNA, the CDR3 is TGTGCCAGCAGCTTGGGGGAGGGGCGCAATGAGCAGTTCTTC. Translating gives CASSLGEGRNEQFF.

The rearrangement uses TRBV7-9 and TRBJ2-7; 7 bases align to TRBD1. The CDR3 has 14 residues. Germline V gives CDR1 SEHNR, CDR2 FQNEAQ (reference sequence). Unmatched junction bases numbered 7, after V lost 6 bases and J lost 2 bases. CDR3 in amino acids: CASRDGTATYEQYF. CDR3 nucleotide sequence: TGTGCCAGCAGGGACGGGACAGCCACCTACGAGCAGTACTTC.

This clone was seen only once. CDR3 coding DNA: TGCGCCAGCAGCCAAGAGACAGGGTGGAGCAATCAGCCCCAGCATTTT. Translating gives CASSQETGWSNQPQHF. V is TRBV4-1 and J is TRBJ1-5; 7 positions agree with TRBD1. Per the germline V gene, CDR1 is MGHRA and CDR2 is YSYEKL. V trimming: 0 bases; J trimming: 1 base; junction bases outside the gene matches: 3. The CDR3 totals 16 residues.

The genes are TRBV29-1 and TRBJ1-2, with D unresolved. CDR1 is SQVTM and CDR2 is ANQGSEA in the germline V gene. The CDR3 is 11 residues long. Trimming pared 8 bases from V and 7 bases from J, leaving 14 bases between. The CDR3 DNA reads as TGCAGCCTTGGGGAGGTCGGTGGCTACACCTTC. Translated, it gives CSLGEVGGYTF.

The rearrangement links TRBV6-5 to TRBJ2-7; D gene ambiguous. CDR1 and CDR2 from the germline V gene are MNHEY and SVGAGI. This CDR3 spans 13 amino acids. V lost 6 bases and J 3 bases, leaving 12 bases between the germline ends. CDR3 sequence reads: CASRPTKHYEQYF. In DNA, the CDR3 is TGTGCCAGCAGACCTACTAAACACTACGAGCAGTACTTC.

The genes are TRBV6-5 and TRBJ1-5, with a possible D match to TRBD1 (6 bases). Germline values: CDR1 MNHEY, CDR2 SVGAGI. Trimming cost V 6 bases and J 2 bases, with 8 bases left between them. The CDR3 runs 13 residues. The CDR3 bases are TGTGCCAGCAGCAGGGGTGGCAATCAGCCCCAGCATTTT. Translated: CASSRGGNQPQHF.

The rearrangement uses TRBV11-2 and TRBJ2-5, with 10 bases identical to TRBD2. CDR3 length equals 15 residues. Germline CDR1 SGHAT, CDR2 FQNNGV. Germline trimming cut 5 bases from V and 9 bases from J; bases unmatched to any gene: 12. CDR3 loop: CASSQSTSGDGAQYF. CDR3 coding DNA: TGTGCCAGCAGCCAAAGTACTAGCGGGGACGGGGCCCAGTACTTC.

This clone showed up just once. The chain joins TRBV3-1 (or the pseudogene TRBV3-2) to TRBJ1-1; the D gene is possibly TRBD1 (6 bases). Trimming stripped 1 base from V and 5 bases from J, with 11 bases between. CDR3 length: 14 residues. The germline V gene encodes CDR1 LGHDT and CDR2 YNNKEL (reference sequence). As DNA, the CDR3 is TGTGCCAGCAGCCAAGGGGGGAGGGGGACTGAAGCTTTCTTT. This translates into CASSQGGRGTEAFF.

The rearrangement joins TRBV2 to TRBJ1-6; 9 positions match TRBD1. The CDR3 is made up of 15 amino acids. Per the germline V gene, CDR1 is SNHLY and CDR2 is FYNNEI. Trimming took 7 bases from V and 10 from J; bases not matched to a gene: 11. The DNA of the CDR3 is TGTGCCAGCACTGCCCGGACAGGGGAAGAGTCACCCCTCCACTTT. It yields the protein CASTARTGEESPLHF. The full variable domain, in which reference TRBV2 and TRBJ1-6 provide the parts outside the CDR3, is EPEVTQTPSHQVTQMGQEVILRCVPISNHLYFYWYRQILGQKVEFLVSFYNNEISEKSEIFDDQFSVERPDGSNFTLKIRSTKLEDSAMYFCASTARTGEESPLHFGNGTRLTVT.

The chain combines TRBV19 with TRBJ2-7; weak D call: TRBD2 (6 bases). V lost 3 bases and J 2 bases, leaving 17 bases between the germline ends. The CDR3 has 16 amino acids. CDR1 and CDR2 (germline): LNHDA, SQIVND (reference sequence). CDR3 in amino acids: CASSIWGLSSTYEQYF. CDR3 bases: TGTGCCAGTAGTATCTGGGGACTTTCCTCAACCTACGAGCAGTACTTC.